Presented here are 20 T cell receptor beta chains from one specimen sequenced in a study of CD8 T cells in ankylosing spondylitis. TCRdb fed the 5' RACE reads into MiXCR, producing one record per CDR3 protein. The repertoire consists of about 220,000 distinct CDR3 sequences, with around 25% occurring once and the leading ten covering approximately 6.6%. Sequenced material: blood, either unsorted or a sorted T cell fraction (not recorded which). These receptor sequences come from a male donor with ankylosing spondylitis or in good health (not recorded which).

The chain joins TRBV12-3 or TRBV12-4 to TRBJ2-1; D is tentatively TRBD1 or TRBD2 (5 bases each). Trimming stripped 6 bases from V and 3 bases from J, with 12 bases between. CDR3 length: 14 amino acids. In DNA form, the CDR3 reads TGTGCCAGCAGCAGGGTTGGGGGCTACAATGAGCAGTTCTTC. Translation gives CASSRVGGYNEQFF.

This clonotype was observed many times. J is TRBJ2-3 and V is TRBV7-3; 9 bases match TRBD1. Trimming cost V 5 bases and J 6 bases; bases outside gene matches: 6. Germline lookup yields CDR1 SGHTA and CDR2 FQGTGA. The CDR3 contains 14 residues. CDR3 sequence reads: CASSPGTGFDTQYF. For the CDR3, the DNA is TGTGCCAGCAGCCCCGGGACAGGGTTCGATACGCAGTATTTT.

V and J are TRBV20-1 and TRBJ2-3; 7 bases line up with TRBD2. J was trimmed by 2 bases and V by 4 bases; bases with no gene match: 6. CDR3 size: 14 residues. Germline CDR1 is DFQATT and CDR2 is SNEGSKA (reference sequence). The CDR3 is CSAKRDYDTDTQYF. As DNA, the CDR3 is TGCAGTGCTAAGAGGGACTACGACACAGATACGCAGTATTTT.

To note about this clonotype: A much larger clone lies a single base off, so this may be a read error. CDR3 DNA: TGTGCCAGCAGGACAGACACCGGGGAGCTGTTTTTT. It specifies CASRTDTGELFF. The V and J genes are TRBV12-3 or TRBV12-4 and TRBJ2-2, with D maybe TRBD1 (5 bases). The CDR3 spans 12 residues. Trimming stripped 6 bases from V and 3 bases from J, with 5 bases between.

There are a few counts of this clonotype. The rearrangement joins TRBV20-1 to TRBJ2-3; no clear D gene. Germline CDR1 and CDR2: DFQATT and SNEGSKA (reference sequence). The germline V and J ends were trimmed by 6 bases and 4 bases, with 14 bases remaining between them. This CDR3 has 13 residues. Here the CDR3 reads CSASVWVADTQYF. CDR3 in DNA: TGCAGTGCCTCCGTGTGGGTCGCAGATACGCAGTATTTT.

This clonotype was observed once. The chain combines TRBV27 with TRBJ2-7, with 9 bases matching TRBD1. CDR3 length: 14 amino acids. Germline trimming cut 7 bases from V and 5 bases from J; bases unmatched to any gene: 9. Germline V gives CDR1 MNHEY, CDR2 SMNVEV (reference sequence). The CDR3 loop is CASTKTGGIDEQYF. The CDR3 DNA follows: TGTGCCAGCACCAAAACAGGGGGCATCGACGAGCAGTACTTC.

The sample holds many counts of this clonotype. The rearrangement uses TRBV20-1 and TRBJ2-2; 11 bases are a match to TRBD2. The CDR3 length is 17 residues. Germline CDR1 DFQATT, CDR2 SNEGSKA (reference sequence). J gave up 0 bases and V 3 bases, and 6 bases lay outside the gene matches. The CDR3 bases are TGCAGTGCTAGGAGAGGGACTAGCGGCGCGAACACCGGGGAGCTGTTTTTT. Its protein product is CSARRGTSGANTGELFF.

Points on this clonotype: Possible read error: a much larger clone is one base away. The V and J genes are TRBV6-1 and TRBJ1-1, with TRBD1 matching 10 bases. This CDR3 is built from 14 residues. The germline gives CDR1 MNHNS, CDR2 SASEGT. The CDR3 region is CASLSYGTGEEVFF. The CDR3 DNA reads as TGTGCCAGCCTCTCCTACGGGACAGGGGAAGAAGTTTTCTTT.

This sequence joins TRBV20-1 and TRBJ2-1, with D uncertain. Germline assignment: CDR1 DFQATT and CDR2 SNEGSKA (reference sequence). Trimming left V 2 bases short and J 5 bases short, with 4 bases between. CDR3 length: 11 amino acids. For the CDR3, the DNA is TGCAGTGCTAGAAGAGACAATGAGCAGTTCTTC. This gives the protein CSARRDNEQFF.

This clonotype was observed many times. The chain recombines TRBV24-1 with TRBJ2-1; 11 nucleotides line up with TRBD2. Germline assignment: CDR1 KGHDR and CDR2 SFDVKD. The CDR3 covers 16 residues. V trimming: 2 bases; J trimming: 4 bases; junction bases outside the gene matches: 3. The CDR3: CATSDSTSGDYNEQFF. The CDR3 region has the DNA TGTGCCACCAGTGATTCGACTAGCGGGGATTACAATGAGCAGTTCTTC.

This clonotype was picked up a small number of times. This chain uses TRBV12-3 or TRBV12-4 with TRBJ2-7; D is undetermined. The V and J ends lost 1 base and 4 bases respectively, with 5 bases between them. The length of the CDR3 is 12 residues. The CDR3 DNA is TGTGCCAGCAGTTTAGAAAGGTACGAGCAGTACTTC. Translation gives CASSLERYEQYF.

The rearrangement joins TRBV20-1 to TRBJ2-2, with D perhaps assigned TRBD1 or TRBD2 (5 bases each). Germline V lookup: CDR1 DFQATT, CDR2 SNEGSKA (reference sequence). The CDR3 sequence is 14 residues long. The CDR3 DNA sequence: TGCAGCGTCAACCGGGACGGTCACACCGGGGAGCTGTTTTTT. Protein: CSVNRDGHTGELFF.

This clonotype came up many times. The V call is TRBV18, the J call TRBJ2-3; D is unclear. The CDR3 covers 13 residues. CDR1 and CDR2 (germline): KGHSH, LQKENI. The V gene lost 2 bases and the J gene lost 0 bases, with 3 bases spanning the gap. The CDR3 sequence is CASSPISTDTQYF. The DNA for the CDR3 is TGTGCCAGCTCACCAATCAGCACAGATACGCAGTATTTT.

This clonotype showed up many times. The chain is built from TRBV7-8 and TRBJ2-5, with D tentatively TRBD1 (6 bases). The germline CDR1 and CDR2 sequences are SGHVS and FQNEAQ. Trimming removed 0 bases at V and 5 bases at J, with 13 bases between. The CDR3 contains 15 residues. The chain's CDR3 is CASSLAQGMWETQYF. CDR3 DNA: TGTGCCAGCAGCTTAGCGCAGGGGATGTGGGAGACCCAGTACTTC.

The chain is built from TRBV29-1 and TRBJ1-6; 7 positions match TRBD1. CDR3 length: 13 amino acids. V gave up 6 bases and J gave up 7 bases; unmatched junction bases: 6. Germline V gene data show CDR1 as SQVTM and CDR2 as ANQGSEA. The CDR3 loop reads CSVADRVNSPLHF. The CDR3 DNA follows: TGCAGCGTCGCCGACAGGGTCAATTCACCCCTCCACTTT.

This chain connects TRBV10-3 to TRBJ1-5; TRBD1 agrees at 7 bases. CDR3 length: 15 residues. The junction had 8 bases not matched to a gene; V was cut back by 3 bases and J by 6 bases. Germline V lookup: CDR1 ENHRY, CDR2 SYGVKD. The CDR3 region has the DNA TGTGCCATCAGTGAATTTCGGGCAGGGGGTCAGCCCCAGCATTTT. It encodes CAISEFRAGGQPQHF.

This clonotype was seen repeatedly, ten times or more. The CDR3 DNA is TGTGCCAGCAGCTTAAGGGCAGGGGGCGCGTGGACTGAAGCTTTCTTT. Translating gives CASSLRAGGAWTEAFF. The rearrangement joins TRBV11-1 to TRBJ1-1; 8 nucleotides agree with TRBD1. V lost 2 bases and J lost 5; bases outside the gene matches: 10. CDR1 and CDR2 (germline): SGHAT, FQDESV (reference sequence). CDR3 length: 16 amino acids.

Written as DNA, the CDR3 is TGCAGCGTCGGAGACACCTGGACAGGGAATGGCTACACCTTC. It encodes CSVGDTWTGNGYTF. V usage is TRBV29-1 and J usage is TRBJ1-2; TRBD1 aligns across 8 bases. V trimming: 6 bases; J trimming: 6 bases; junction bases outside the gene matches: 12. Germline CDR1 SQVTM, CDR2 ANQGSEA. The CDR3 runs to 14 residues.

This clonotype was counted a few times. V and J are TRBV6-5 and TRBJ1-1; no firm D call. Trimming took off 4 bases at V and 5 bases at J, with 11 bases between the two ends. Germline CDR1 is MNHEY and CDR2 is SVGAGI. The CDR3 is 13 residues long. CDR3 bases: TGTGCCAGCAGTTCCAGGTTTGGAACTGAAGCTTTCTTT. Protein sequence: CASSSRFGTEAFF.

V is TRBV6-5 and J is TRBJ2-7, with D possibly TRBD2 on 6 matching bases. V lost 2 bases and J lost 1, with 9 bases in between. The CDR3 spans 14 residues. CDR1 and CDR2 (germline): MNHEY, SVGAGI. CDR3 loop: CASSYGLASYEQYF. The DNA of the CDR3 is TGTGCCAGCAGTTACGGCCTAGCGTCCTACGAGCAGTACTTC.